The 4 T cell receptor beta chains presented below share a single source sample, sequenced in a study of blood T cells in healthy people across ages. With a J-beta primer mix and a sample-barcoded 5' primer, a second PCR ran about 6 to 11 cycles. TCRdb passed the 5' RACE reads through MiXCR, listing each CDR3 protein once. The profile shows more than 650,000 distinct CDR3 sequences, around a quarter of them singletons. These data also formed part of another study, on T cells of mothers and their children.

The sequencing input was blood. The receptors stem from a boy aged 5-17 years in good health.

Ten or more counts support this clonotype. The chain has TRBV7-9 and TRBJ2-7, with 7 bases matching TRBD1. The CDR3 length is 12 residues. V dropped 6 bases and J dropped 2; count of bases not matched to a gene: 1. Germline assignment: CDR1 SEHNR and CDR2 FQNEAQ (reference sequence). The CDR3 loop is CASRTGAYEQYF. DNA for the CDR3: TGTGCCAGCAGAACAGGGGCCTACGAGCAGTACTTC.

The chain carries TRBV7-2 and TRBJ2-2; D is perhaps TRBD2 (6 bases). Germline V lookup: CDR1 SGHTA, CDR2 FQGNSA. The CDR3 totals 16 residues. V was shortened by 4 bases and J by 4 bases, with 16 bases between the two germline ends. The CDR3 is CASSSTSGVGTGELFF. As DNA, the CDR3 is TGTGCCAGCAGCTCTACCTCGGGGGTGGGCACCGGGGAGCTGTTTTTT.

The V and J genes are TRBV9 and TRBJ2-5; no clear D. The J call is in doubt because the DNA end fits TRBJ2-7 better. This CDR3 comprises 14 residues. CDR1 and CDR2 (germline): SGDLS, YYNGEE. The CDR3 nucleotides read TGTGCCAGCAGCGCAGACCGCGCGACGGGCGAGCAGTACTTC. This gives the protein CASSADRATGEQYF.

Details on this clonotype: The junction differs from germline at one of its ends, possibly a read error. The V call is TRBV20-1, the J call TRBJ2-5, with unresolved D. This CDR3 contains 13 residues. Per the germline V gene, CDR1 is DFQATT and CDR2 is SNEGSKA (reference sequence). The DNA of the CDR3 is TGCAGTGCTGAGTACGCGTACCAAGAGACCCAGGACTTC. Its protein is CSAEYAYQETQDF.